The rows below give T cell receptor beta chains drawn from one sample of a study of blood T cell repertoires in COVID-19. TCRdb keeps only in-frame clones here, not all; method: immunoSEQ multiplex PCR. The sample has fewer than 400,000 clones, roughly 89% seen once. The sequenced sample consisted of PBMCs or T cells enriched from blood (not recorded which). The receptors here all came from a woman aged 18 to 35 who had recovered from COVID-19. The CDR3 runs from the conserved cysteine through the conserved F or W. D genes are given only for firm matches. Not every row has a clone size; where given, it reads once, few, many or a size class.

clone_size	j_call	v_call	d_call	cdr3_nt	cdr3_aa
.	TRBJ2-1	TRBV19	.	TGTGCCAGTCGGCGGGGTAGCTCCTACAATGAGCAGTTCTTC	CASRRGSSYNEQFF
many	TRBJ2-7	TRBV6-5	TRBD1	TGTGCCAGCAGCGGGACAGGGGAGGCCTACGAGCAGTACTTC	CASSGTGEAYEQYF
.	TRBJ1-1	TRBV6-5	.	TGTGCCAGCAACAATTACGGGATTTCCAGGCATGCTTTCTTT	CASNNYGISRHAFF
once	TRBJ1-3	TRBV9	.	TGTGCCAGCAGCGTCCGGTCCTCTGGAAACACCATATATTTT	CASSVRSSGNTIYF
.	TRBJ2-5	TRBV6-5	TRBD2	TGTGCCAGCAGTTTCACTAGCGGTGAACGGGAGACCCAGTACTTC	CASSFTSGERETQYF
.	TRBJ2-4	TRBV5-1	TRBD2	TGCGCCAGCAGCTTGGAGGGTAGCGGGGTTAAAAACATTCAGTACTTC	CASSLEGSGVKNIQYF
.	TRBJ2-3	TRBV27	TRBD2	TGTGCCAGCAGTCCACGCCGATTACTAGCGGGGTACACAGATACGCAGTATTTT	CASSPRRLLAGYTDTQYF
once	TRBJ2-7	TRBV10-3	.	TGTGCCATCAGTGAGTCGCCGTGGTCGGGGAACGAGCAGTACTTC	CAISESPWSGNEQYF
.	TRBJ2-5	TRBV10-3	TRBD2	TGTGCCATCAGTGAGTCGGGGCCCTTGGGAATAGCGGGAGACAGGGAGACCCAGTACTTC	CAISESGPLGIAGDRETQYF
.	TRBJ2-7	TRBV5-1	.	TGCGCCAGCAGCTTGTCGGGGGTTAGTTTGAACGAGCAGTACTTC	CASSLSGVSLNEQYF
.	TRBJ1-4	TRBV5-1	.	TGCGCCGGCACGATGCCCAGGGCATTAAATGAAAAACTGTTTTTT	CAGTMPRALNEKLFF
.	TRBJ2-5	TRBV11-2	TRBD1	TGTGCCAGCAGCTTAGGGGGGACAGGGAAGTGGGAGACCCAGTACTTC	CASSLGGTGKWETQYF
once	TRBJ2-1	TRBV4-3	TRBD1	TGCGCCAGCAGCCTGGACAGGGGCACGGATGAGCAGTTCTTC	CASSLDRGTDEQFF
few	TRBJ2-7	TRBV5-4	TRBD2	TGTGCCAGCAGCTTGGGTGGTAGCGGGACCCCCTACGAGCAGTACTTC	CASSLGGSGTPYEQYF
.	TRBJ1-3	TRBV7-2	.	TGTGCCAGCAGCTTCTTTGACAGCGGAAACACCATATATTTT	CASSFFDSGNTIYF
.	TRBJ2-3	TRBV7-9	TRBD2	TGTGCCAGCAGCTTTCTGGCGGGAGGGTCAGATACGCAGTATTTT	CASSFLAGGSDTQYF
.	TRBJ2-1	TRBV4-1	.	TGCGCCAGCAGCCAAGTAGATTTAATAGCCTACAATGAGCAGTTCTTC	CASSQVDLIAYNEQFF
few	TRBJ2-1	TRBV7-8	TRBD2	TGTGCCAGCAGCTTAGTGGGCGGGAGCTCCTACAATGAGCAGTTCTTC	CASSLVGGSSYNEQFF
.	TRBJ2-1	TRBV12-3/TRBV12-4	.	TGTGCCAGCAGTTCGTTCAATGAGCAGTTCTTC	CASSSFNEQFF
.	TRBJ1-2	TRBV27	.	TGTGCCAGCAGTTTAAGGAGGGTGGGAGGCTACACCTTC	CASSLRRVGGYTF
.	TRBJ1-1	TRBV28	TRBD1	TGTGCCATACAGGGGAACGGGGGCACTGAAGCTTTCTTT	CAIQGNGGTEAFF
.	TRBJ2-7	TRBV28	TRBD1	TGTGCCAGCAGACACGGACAGGGAAGGAACGAGCAGTACTTC	CASRHGQGRNEQYF
.	TRBJ1-1	TRBV11-3	TRBD1	TGTGCCAGCAGCCCCGGCCGGGACAGGGCAGCTTTCTTT	CASSPGRDRAAFF
.	TRBJ1-1	TRBV28	.	TGTGCCAGCAGTTTATTGGGCAGGGTGAACACTGAAGCTTTCTTT	CASSLLGRVNTEAFF
.	TRBJ1-1	TRBV5-1	TRBD1	TGCGCCAGCAGCTGGACAGGGGATGCTGAAGCTTTCTTT	CASSWTGDAEAFF
few	TRBJ1-1	TRBV14	.	TGTGCCAGCAGCCAACGAGGGGCAGGGAGGTTTGGCACTGAAGCTTTCTTT	CASSQRGAGRFGTEAFF
.	TRBJ1-2	TRBV7-8	TRBD1	TGTGCCAGCAGCGGGGGGATGGGACAGTCGAACTATGGCTACACCTTC	CASSGGMGQSNYGYTF
.	TRBJ2-3	TRBV11-2	TRBD1	TGTGCCAGCAGCCTGGACAGGGCCGACACAGATACGCAGTATTTT	CASSLDRADTDTQYF
.	TRBJ1-2	TRBV5-1	.	TGCGCCAGCAGCTCCGGACAGCGGGAAGATGGCTACACCTTC	CASSSGQREDGYTF
.	TRBJ1-2	TRBV2	TRBD1	TGTGCCAGCACCGAACAGGGGACTGCTAACTATGGCTACACCTTC	CASTEQGTANYGYTF
.	TRBJ2-3	TRBV7-9	.	TGTGCCAGCAGCTACCCGGTGCGCGCAGGGAGGATTACGACAGATACGCAGTATTTT	CASSYPVRAGRITTDTQYF
.	TRBJ2-1	TRBV10-3	TRBD2	TGTGCCATCAGTGAAAACTCTCTAGCGGGGGGTAACAATGAGCAGTTCTTC	CAISENSLAGGNNEQFF
.	TRBJ2-2	TRBV6-4	TRBD1	TGTGCCAGCAGCGACAGGGGGCTCGACACCGGGGAGCTGTTTTTT	CASSDRGLDTGELFF
.	TRBJ1-5	TRBV4-3	.	TGCGCCAGCAGCCAAGATCGAGCCCAGCCCCAGCATTTT	CASSQDRAQPQHF
.	TRBJ2-5	TRBV14	.	TGTGCCAGCAGCCAAGAAAACCGGAGGGGAGAGACCCAGTACTTC	CASSQENRRGETQYF
.	TRBJ1-1	TRBV28	.	TGTGCCAGCGCTACGGGTAGGACAAGCAACACTGAAGCTTTCTTT	CASATGRTSNTEAFF
.	TRBJ2-2	TRBV10-3	TRBD2	TGTGCCATTCGAGGGACTAGCGGAAACACCGGGGAGCTGTTTTTT	CAIRGTSGNTGELFF
.	TRBJ1-1	TRBV10-3	.	TGTGCCATCAGTGAGTCCGGGGGGAACACTGAAGCTTTCTTT	CAISESGGNTEAFF
.	TRBJ2-5	TRBV5-1	.	TGCGCCAGCAGCTTCCCCAGGGAAGAGACCCAGTACTTC	CASSFPREETQYF
.	TRBJ2-1	TRBV27	TRBD2	TGTGCCAGCAGTTCCGCCGGGACTAGCGGGAATAAGCAGTTCTTC	CASSSAGTSGNKQFF
.	TRBJ1-6	TRBV7-8	TRBD1	TGTGCCAGCAGCTTAGCCCGGGACAGGCTGGGTTCACCCCTCCACTTT	CASSLARDRLGSPLHF
once	TRBJ1-5	TRBV18	TRBD1	TGTGCCAGCTCACCCAGTCAGGGACAGAACAATCAGCCCCAGCATTTT	CASSPSQGQNNQPQHF
.	TRBJ2-1	TRBV6-5	TRBD1	TGTGCCACTATAAGGGCAGGGGGCCTCTACAATGAGCAGTTCTTC	CATIRAGGLYNEQFF
.	TRBJ2-5	TRBV28	TRBD1	TGTGCCAGCAGTTTACCCCGGGACAGGGGATGGAGAGAGACCCAGTACTTC	CASSLPRDRGWRETQYF
.	TRBJ1-6	TRBV28	.	TGTGCCAGCAAACGAGGACGAGGGCGGGGTAATTCACCCCTCCACTTT	CASKRGRGRGNSPLHF